This passage covers 5 T cell receptor beta chains from one sample sequenced in a study of cytomegalovirus exposure and HLA in healthy donors. The PCR employed 60 Vbeta primers together with 13 Jbeta primers. Profiling relied on immunoSEQ multiplex PCR, and the TCRdb table lists in-frame clones only, not all of them. The sample contains about 190,000 clones, roughly 84% of which appear only once. Sequencing was performed on PBMCs. Source of these receptors: a woman aged 45-60 years in good health and CMV-seropositive.

The rearrangement joins TRBV25-1 to TRBJ1-2, with TRBD1 matching over 7 bases. The germline V gene encodes CDR1 MGHDK and CDR2 SYGVNS. The CDR3 has 14 amino acids. V lost 6 bases, J lost 8 bases, and 12 bases stayed unmatched. CDR3 nucleotide sequence: TGTGCCAGCAGCAGACAGGGTCGAAATATAGGCTACACCTTC. Translation gives CASSRQGRNIGYTF.

The V call is TRBV5-1, the J call TRBJ1-5; 8 bases map to TRBD1. V gave up 4 bases and J gave up 7 bases; unmatched junction bases: 7. Germline V lookup: CDR1 SGHRS, CDR2 YFSETQ. The CDR3 consists of 14 residues. Here the CDR3 reads CASSQQGGTQPQHF. CDR3 bases: TGCGCCAGCAGCCAACAGGGGGGGACCCAGCCCCAGCATTTT. The entire variable domain, with the rest obtained from reference TRBV5-1 and TRBJ1-5, is as follows: KAGVTQTPRYLIKTRGQQVTLSCSPISGHRSVSWYQQTPGQGLQFLFEYFSETQRNKGNFPGRFSGRQFSNSRSEMNVSTLELGDSALYLCASSQQGGTQPQHFGDGTRLSIL.

The chain is built from TRBV6-5 and TRBJ1-1, with 7 bases that match TRBD1. CDR3 size: 15 residues. Germline values: CDR1 MNHEY, CDR2 SVGAGI. The trim removed 7 bases at V and 0 bases at J, leaving 8 bases unmatched. DNA of the CDR3: TGTGCCAGCACCATTAACAGGGGTATGAACACTGAAGCTTTCTTT. The encoded protein is CASTINRGMNTEAFF.

The rearrangement uses TRBV6-5 and TRBJ1-5; TRBD1 matches at 10 bases. The germline V gene encodes CDR1 MNHEY and CDR2 SVGAGI. The V gene end was trimmed by 0 bases and the J gene end by 10 bases; junction bases not matched to a gene: 6. This CDR3 has 15 residues. CDR3 protein: CASSYSRTGGSPQHF. The DNA of the CDR3 is TGTGCCAGCAGTTACTCGAGGACAGGGGGGTCACCCCAGCATTTT.

The V gene is TRBV2, the J gene TRBJ1-4; TRBD1 agrees at 8 bases. Germline trimming cut 8 bases from V and 1 base from J; bases unmatched to any gene: 9. Germline loops: CDR1 SNHLY, CDR2 FYNNEI. The CDR3 has 16 amino acids. This CDR3 reads CASQTGVKKTNEKLFF. The CDR3 nucleotides are TGTGCCAGCCAGACAGGGGTAAAGAAAACTAATGAAAAACTGTTTTTT.